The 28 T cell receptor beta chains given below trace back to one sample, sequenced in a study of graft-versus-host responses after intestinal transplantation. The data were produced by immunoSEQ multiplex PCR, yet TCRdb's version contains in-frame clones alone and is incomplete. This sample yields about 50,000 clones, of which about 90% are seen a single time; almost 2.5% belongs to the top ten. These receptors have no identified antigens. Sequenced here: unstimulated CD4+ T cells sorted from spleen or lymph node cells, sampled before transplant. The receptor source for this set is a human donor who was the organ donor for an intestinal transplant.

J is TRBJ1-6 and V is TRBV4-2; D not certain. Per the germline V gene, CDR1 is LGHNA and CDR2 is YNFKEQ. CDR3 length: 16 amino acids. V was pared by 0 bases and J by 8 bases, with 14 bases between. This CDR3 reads CASSQDPPGGDSPLHF. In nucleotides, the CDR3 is TGTGCCAGCAGCCAAGATCCCCCAGGTGGGGATTCACCCCTCCACTTT.

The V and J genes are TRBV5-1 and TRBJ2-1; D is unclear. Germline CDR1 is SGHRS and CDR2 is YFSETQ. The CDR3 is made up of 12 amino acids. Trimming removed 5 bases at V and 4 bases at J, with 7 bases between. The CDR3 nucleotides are TGCGCCAGCAGTAACCTTTACAATGAGCAGTTCTTC. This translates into CASSNLYNEQFF.

In nucleotides, the CDR3 is TGTGCCAGCAGCTTAGCTAGCGGGAGCTCCTACGAGCAGTACTTC. Its translation: CASSLASGSSYEQYF. V is TRBV11-2 and J is TRBJ2-7; 10 bases agree with TRBD2. There are 15 residues in the CDR3. Germline V gene sequence: CDR1 SGHAT, CDR2 FQNNGV. The ends lost 1 base at V and 0 bases at J; junction bases unmatched: 0.

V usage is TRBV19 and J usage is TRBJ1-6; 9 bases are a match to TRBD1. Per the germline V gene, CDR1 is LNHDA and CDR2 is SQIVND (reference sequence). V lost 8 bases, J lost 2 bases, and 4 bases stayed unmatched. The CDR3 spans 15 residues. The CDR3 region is CASRQGGAYNSPLHF. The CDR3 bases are TGTGCCAGTCGACAGGGGGGAGCCTATAATTCACCCCTCCACTTT.

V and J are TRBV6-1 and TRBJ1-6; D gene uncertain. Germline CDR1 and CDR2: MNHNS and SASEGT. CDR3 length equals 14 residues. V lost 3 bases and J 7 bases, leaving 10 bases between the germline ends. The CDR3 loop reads CASSEGGWNSPLHF. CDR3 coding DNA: TGTGCCAGCAGTGAGGGAGGGTGGAATTCACCCCTCCACTTT.

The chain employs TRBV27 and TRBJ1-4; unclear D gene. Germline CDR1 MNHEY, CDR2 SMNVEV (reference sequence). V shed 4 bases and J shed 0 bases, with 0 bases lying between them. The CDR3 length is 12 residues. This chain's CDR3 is CASSSTNEKLFF. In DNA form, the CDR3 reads TGTGCCAGCAGTTCAACTAATGAAAAACTGTTTTTT.

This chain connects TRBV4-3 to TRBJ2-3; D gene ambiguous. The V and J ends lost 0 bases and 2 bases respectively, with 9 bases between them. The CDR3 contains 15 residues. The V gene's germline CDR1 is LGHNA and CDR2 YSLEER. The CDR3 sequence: CASSQDGRYTDTQYF. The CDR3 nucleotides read TGCGCCAGCAGCCAAGATGGGCGGTACACAGATACGCAGTATTTT.

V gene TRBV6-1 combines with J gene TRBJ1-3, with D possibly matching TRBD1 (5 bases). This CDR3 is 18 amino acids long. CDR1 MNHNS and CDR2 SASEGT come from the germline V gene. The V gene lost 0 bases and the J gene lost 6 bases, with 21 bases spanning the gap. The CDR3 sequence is CASSEASLGRDFPNTIYF. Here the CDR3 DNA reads TGTGCCAGCAGTGAAGCCTCCCTGGGACGGGACTTTCCAAACACCATATATTTT.

In DNA form, the CDR3 reads TGTGCCAGCAGGCCAATCTACAGGGAAGAGACCCAGTACTTC. This encodes CASRPIYREETQYF. V gene TRBV6-1 combines with J gene TRBJ2-5; possible D gene TRBD1, 6 bases. This CDR3 region has 14 residues. Trimming cost V 6 bases and J 3 bases, with 14 bases left between them. Germline V gene lookup returns CDR1 MNHNS and CDR2 SASEGT.

The DNA for the CDR3 is TGTGCCAGCAGTTTCCAGCCTTCCTACAATGAGCAGTTCTTC. It translates to CASSFQPSYNEQFF. The chain uses TRBV6-1 and TRBJ2-1; D is ambiguous. The V gene lost 5 bases and the J gene lost 1 base, with 9 bases spanning the gap. Germline V gene lookup returns CDR1 MNHNS and CDR2 SASEGT. This CDR3 has 14 amino acids.

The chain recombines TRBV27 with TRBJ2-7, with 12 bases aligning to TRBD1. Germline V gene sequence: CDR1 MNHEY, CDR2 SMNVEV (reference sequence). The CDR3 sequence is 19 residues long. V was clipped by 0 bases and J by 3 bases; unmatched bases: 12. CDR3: CASSLSSGTGGSMVYEQYF. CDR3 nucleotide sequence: TGTGCCAGCAGTTTATCGTCCGGGACAGGGGGCTCAATGGTCTACGAGCAGTACTTC.

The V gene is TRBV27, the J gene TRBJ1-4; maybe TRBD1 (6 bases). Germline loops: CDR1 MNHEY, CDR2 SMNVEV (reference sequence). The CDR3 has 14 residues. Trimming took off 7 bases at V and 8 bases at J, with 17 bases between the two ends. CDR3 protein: CASMRGGGREKLFF. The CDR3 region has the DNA TGTGCCAGCATGAGGGGAGGGGGGCGCGAAAAACTGTTTTTT.

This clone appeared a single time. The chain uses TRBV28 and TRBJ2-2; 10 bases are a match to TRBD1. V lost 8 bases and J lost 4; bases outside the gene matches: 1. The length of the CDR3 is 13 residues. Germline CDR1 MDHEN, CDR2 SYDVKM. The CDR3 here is CASDRGPTGELFF. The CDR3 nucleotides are TGTGCCAGCGACAGGGGGCCCACCGGGGAGCTGTTTTTT.

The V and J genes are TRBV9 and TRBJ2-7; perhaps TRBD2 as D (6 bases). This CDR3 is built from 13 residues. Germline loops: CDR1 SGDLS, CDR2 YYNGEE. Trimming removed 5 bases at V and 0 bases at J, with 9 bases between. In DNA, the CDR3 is TGTGCCAGCAGTCGGGACTCCTCCTACGAGCAGTACTTC. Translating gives CASSRDSSYEQYF.

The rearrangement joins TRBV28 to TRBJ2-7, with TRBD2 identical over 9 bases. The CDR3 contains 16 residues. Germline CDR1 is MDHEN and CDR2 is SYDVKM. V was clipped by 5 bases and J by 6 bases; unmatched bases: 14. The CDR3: CASSISPGAGGSEQYF. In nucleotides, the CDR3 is TGTGCCAGCAGTATCTCTCCCGGGGCGGGAGGGTCCGAGCAGTACTTC.

This CDR3 is CASSFVAVHTGELFF. DNA for the CDR3: TGTGCCAGCAGCTTCGTCGCGGTCCACACCGGGGAGCTGTTTTTT. The chain employs TRBV7-2 and TRBJ2-2; D gene ambiguous. This CDR3 spans 15 amino acids. V lost 3 bases, J lost 3 bases, and 11 bases lay in between. Germline lookup yields CDR1 SGHTA and CDR2 FQGNSA.

CDR3 DNA sequence: TGTGCCACCTCGCGCGGGAGGAGCTCCTACGAGCAGTACTTC. Encoded protein: CATSRGRSSYEQYF. This chain joins TRBV15 and TRBJ2-7, with 8 bases fitting TRBD2. Per the germline V gene, CDR1 is LNHNV and CDR2 is YYDKDF (reference sequence). With 8 bases clipped from V and 0 bases from J, the junction kept 6 bases outside the gene matches. The CDR3 is 14 residues long.

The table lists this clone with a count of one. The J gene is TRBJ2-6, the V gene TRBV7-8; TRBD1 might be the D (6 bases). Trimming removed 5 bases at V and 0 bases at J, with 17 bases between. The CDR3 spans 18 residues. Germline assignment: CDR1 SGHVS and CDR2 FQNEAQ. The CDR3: CASSLKTGPSSGANVLTF. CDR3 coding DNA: TGTGCCAGCAGCCTCAAGACAGGCCCAAGCTCTGGGGCCAACGTCCTGACTTTC.

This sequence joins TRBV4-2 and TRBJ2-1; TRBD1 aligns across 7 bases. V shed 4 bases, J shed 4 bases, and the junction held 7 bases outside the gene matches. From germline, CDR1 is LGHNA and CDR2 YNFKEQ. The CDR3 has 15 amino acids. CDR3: CASSPRDRAYNEQFF. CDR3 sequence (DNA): TGTGCCAGCAGCCCCCGGGACAGAGCTTACAATGAGCAGTTCTTC.

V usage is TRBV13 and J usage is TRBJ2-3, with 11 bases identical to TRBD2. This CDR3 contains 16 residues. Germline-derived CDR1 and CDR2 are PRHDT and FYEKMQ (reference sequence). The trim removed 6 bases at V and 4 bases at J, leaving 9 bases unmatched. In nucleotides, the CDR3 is TGTGCCAGCAGTTTGACTAGCGGGATTTGGCCAGATACGCAGTATTTT. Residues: CASSLTSGIWPDTQYF.

The CDR3 bases are TGTGCCAGCACAGGGCAGCGGACCACAGATACGCAGTATTTT. It is translated as CASTGQRTTDTQYF. This chain uses TRBV11-1 with TRBJ2-3; D tentatively reads TRBD1 or TRBD2 (5 bases each). This CDR3 has 14 amino acids. Trimming cost V 7 bases and J 2 bases, with 13 bases left between them. Germline lookup yields CDR1 SGHAT and CDR2 FQDESV (reference sequence).

The CDR3 DNA reads TGCGCCAGCAGCTCAACGACACTCTATAATTCACCCCTCCACTTT. It encodes CASSSTTLYNSPLHF. The rearrangement joins TRBV5-1 to TRBJ1-6, with D hard to call. The CDR3 loop spans 15 amino acids. CDR1 and CDR2 from the germline V gene are SGHRS and YFSETQ. V was cut by 3 bases and J by 3 bases, with 10 bases left in between.

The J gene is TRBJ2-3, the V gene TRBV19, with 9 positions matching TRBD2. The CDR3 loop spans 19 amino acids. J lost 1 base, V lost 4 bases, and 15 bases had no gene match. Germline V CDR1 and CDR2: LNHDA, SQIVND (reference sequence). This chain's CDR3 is CASSTLNRLAGAGTDTQYF. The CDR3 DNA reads TGTGCCAGTAGTACCCTCAACCGATTAGCGGGAGCGGGCACAGATACGCAGTATTTT.

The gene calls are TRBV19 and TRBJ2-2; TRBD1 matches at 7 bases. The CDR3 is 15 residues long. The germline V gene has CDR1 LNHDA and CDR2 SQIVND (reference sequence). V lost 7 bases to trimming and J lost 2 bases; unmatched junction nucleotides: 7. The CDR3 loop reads CASKQGPRNTGELFF. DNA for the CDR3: TGTGCCAGTAAACAGGGGCCTCGTAACACCGGGGAGCTGTTTTTT.

The CDR3 nucleotides are TGTGCCAGTAGTAAAGGAGTACTTGAGACCCAGTACTTC. It encodes CASSKGVLETQYF. The chain couples TRBV19 to TRBJ2-5; D unresolved. Germline CDR1 reads LNHDA; CDR2 reads SQIVND (reference sequence). The V gene lost 4 bases and the J gene lost 5 bases, with 11 bases spanning the gap. The CDR3 has 13 amino acids.

This CDR3 reads CASSKPERASGRAPPDTQYF. Here the CDR3 DNA reads TGCGCCAGCAGCAAACCTGAGCGGGCTAGCGGGAGGGCCCCCCCAGATACGCAGTATTTT. The chain carries TRBV5-1 and TRBJ2-3; 12 bases line up with TRBD2. Germline trimming cut 4 bases from V and 4 bases from J; bases unmatched to any gene: 19. CDR3 length: 20 residues. Germline loops: CDR1 SGHRS, CDR2 YFSETQ.

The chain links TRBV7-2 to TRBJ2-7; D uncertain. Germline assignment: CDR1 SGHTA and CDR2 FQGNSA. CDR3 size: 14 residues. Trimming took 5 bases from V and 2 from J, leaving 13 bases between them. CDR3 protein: CASSPPGLAYEQYF. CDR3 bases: TGTGCCAGCAGCCCCCCTGGGCTGGCCTACGAGCAGTACTTC.

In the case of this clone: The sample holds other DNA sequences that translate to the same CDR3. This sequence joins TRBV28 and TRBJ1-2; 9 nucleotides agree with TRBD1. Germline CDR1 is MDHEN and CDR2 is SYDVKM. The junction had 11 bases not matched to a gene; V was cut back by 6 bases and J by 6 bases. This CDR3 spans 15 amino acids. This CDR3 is CASRSTGGGGHGYTF. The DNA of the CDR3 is TGTGCCAGCAGATCTACAGGGGGCGGGGGTCATGGCTACACCTTC.